Following are 15 T cell receptor beta chains from one sample sequenced in a study of graft-versus-host responses after intestinal transplantation. Generated by immunoSEQ multiplex PCR, the TCRdb table keeps only in-frame clones and is missing some. The sample yields 9,900 or so clones, about a third seen once. Specimen: alloreactive CD4+ T cells from a mixed lymphocyte reaction culture, collected before transplantation. Indicated subset: CFSE-low proliferating T cells sorted from approximately 6-day pre-transplant mixed lymphocyte reaction (GvH or HvG direction). The receptors shown here come from a human patient who was an organ donor for intestinal transplantation.

This clone has only a few counts. The junction departs from the called germline gene at one end, perhaps through a read error. The V and J genes are TRBV30 and TRBJ2-7; D remains ambiguous. The CDR3 runs 11 residues. The germline V gene has CDR1 GTSNPN and CDR2 SVGIG (reference sequence). The CDR3 is CTATSSYEQYF. The CDR3 DNA is TGCACAGCTACCAGCTCCTACGAGCAGTACTTC.

V is TRBV11-2 and J is TRBJ1-2; perhaps TRBD1 as D (6 bases). The CDR3 is 15 amino acids. Looked up from germline, CDR1 is SGHAT and CDR2 is FQNNGV. V was clipped by 1 base and J by 6 bases, with 15 bases between them. CDR3 sequence reads: CASSLGGTTFDGYTF. The CDR3 bases are TGTGCCAGCAGCTTAGGAGGGACAACGTTCGATGGCTACACCTTC. Filled out from reference TRBV11-2 and TRBJ1-2, the complete variable domain reads EAGVAQSPRYKIIEKRQSVAFWCNPISGHATLYWYQQILGQGPKLLIQFQNNGVVDDSQLPKDRFSAERLKGVDSTLKIQPAKLEDSAVYLCASSLGGTTFDGYTFGSGTRLTVV.

The chain uses TRBV18 and TRBJ1-3; the D gene is possibly TRBD1 (6 bases). From germline, CDR1 is KGHSH and CDR2 LQKENI. The CDR3 totals 16 residues. V gave up 5 bases and J gave up 4 bases, with 18 bases separating them. CDR3 nucleotide sequence: TGTGCCAGCTCATCCGGACAGACGGCGTGGGGAAACACCATATATTTT. The encoded protein is CASSSGQTAWGNTIYF.

This clone was detected a few times. The gene calls are TRBV4-2 and TRBJ1-2; weak D call: TRBD1 (6 bases). V dropped 5 bases and J dropped 4 bases, with 8 bases sitting between them. Germline V gene sequence: CDR1 LGHNA, CDR2 YNFKEQ. This CDR3 is built from 12 residues. The CDR3 region has the DNA TGTGCCAGCAGCTTGGGGGCCTATGGCTACACCTTC. Its protein is CASSLGAYGYTF.

The chain links TRBV4-3 to TRBJ2-7; 7 bases map to TRBD2. The CDR3 is made up of 16 amino acids. J was trimmed by 2 bases and V by 3 bases; bases with no gene match: 10. Germline V CDR1 and CDR2: LGHNA, YSLEER. The DNA for the CDR3 is TGCGCCAGCAGCCATGCACTGGCGGGGGAGCCCTACGAGCAGTACTTC. This translates into CASSHALAGEPYEQYF.

The V call is TRBV5-6, the J call TRBJ2-1, with a weak D call TRBD1 (6 bases). The CDR3 has 17 amino acids. With 0 bases removed from V and 0 bases from J, the gap between germline ends came to 13 bases. Looked up from germline, CDR1 is SGHDT and CDR2 is YYEEEE. The CDR3 DNA sequence: TGTGCCAGCAGCTTGGGGGGGCAGGGGACCTCCTACAATGAGCAGTTCTTC. It encodes CASSLGGQGTSYNEQFF.

This clone showed up just a few times. The chain joins TRBV4-1 to TRBJ1-2; 7 bases are a match to TRBD1. Germline lookup yields CDR1 MGHRA and CDR2 YSYEKL. The J segment lost 4 bases and the V segment lost 4 bases, leaving 3 bases of the junction unmatched. This CDR3 has 13 residues. CDR3 in amino acids: CASSRGQSYGYTF. The CDR3 nucleotides read TGCGCCAGCAGCCGGGGACAGAGCTATGGCTACACCTTC.

V is TRBV5-1 and J is TRBJ2-5, with TRBD1 as a possible D gene (5 bases). Germline V gene data show CDR1 as SGHRS and CDR2 as YFSETQ. This CDR3 spans 14 amino acids. V shed 3 bases and J shed 0 bases, with 9 bases lying between them. CDR3 coding DNA: TGCGCCAGCAGCTCAGGGTCCTACCAAGAGACCCAGTACTTC. Protein product: CASSSGSYQETQYF. The whole variable domain, remainder taken from reference TRBV5-1 and TRBJ2-5, is KAGVTQTPRYLIKTRGQQVTLSCSPISGHRSVSWYQQTPGQGLQFLFEYFSETQRNKGNFPGRFSGRQFSNSRSEMNVSTLELGDSALYLCASSSGSYQETQYFGPGTRLLVL.

This clone was picked up a small number of times. The chain recombines TRBV30 with TRBJ1-1; D gene uncertain. The CDR3 runs to 12 residues. The ends were cut back, 2 bases at V and 5 bases at J, with 9 bases in the middle. CDR1 and CDR2 from the germline V gene are GTSNPN and SVGIG (reference sequence). CDR3 sequence (DNA): TGTGCCTGGAGTCACGGGGAGACTGAAGCTTTCTTT. Its translation: CAWSHGETEAFF.

This chain's CDR3 is CASSLTGFFSPLHF. In nucleotides, the CDR3 is TGTGCCAGCAGCTTGACAGGGTTCTTTTCACCCCTCCACTTT. J is TRBJ1-6 and V is TRBV7-2; TRBD1 matches at 7 bases. V dropped 3 bases and J dropped 9; count of bases not matched to a gene: 5. Germline CDR1 is SGHTA and CDR2 is FQGNSA. The CDR3 is made up of 14 amino acids.

This clone is labeled medium-sized. The rearrangement links TRBV19 to TRBJ1-5; D is possibly TRBD1 (6 bases). V gave up 1 base and J gave up 6 bases, with 7 bases separating them. This CDR3 region has 13 residues. In germline, CDR1 is LNHDA, CDR2 SQIVND (reference sequence). The CDR3 DNA reads TGTGCCAGTAGTATAGCAGGGGCTCAGCCCCAGCATTTT. It yields the protein CASSIAGAQPQHF.

The chain has TRBV7-9 and TRBJ2-3; possible D gene TRBD1, 6 bases. Between the trimmed V and J ends, which lost 3 bases and 4 bases, there was a span of 8 bases. The CDR3 has 13 amino acids. Per the germline V gene, CDR1 is SEHNR and CDR2 is FQNEAQ (reference sequence). The CDR3 protein is CASSLGAPDTQYF. CDR3 nucleotides: TGTGCCAGCAGCTTGGGGGCTCCAGATACGCAGTATTTT.

V usage is TRBV5-1 and J usage is TRBJ2-3, with TRBD1 identical over 9 bases. Germline assignment: CDR1 SGHRS and CDR2 YFSETQ. V shed 4 bases and J 3 bases; nucleotides not matched to a gene: 9. The CDR3 has 16 amino acids. The CDR3 nucleotides are TGCGCCAGCAGCCTACGACAGGGGGATAAAACAGATACGCAGTATTTT. Amino acids: CASSLRQGDKTDTQYF.

This clone has just a few counts. The rearrangement uses TRBV7-9 and TRBJ1-1; D is ambiguous. The germline gives CDR1 SEHNR, CDR2 FQNEAQ (reference sequence). V was trimmed by 4 bases and J by 8 bases, leaving 5 bases between them. This CDR3 has 10 residues. The chain's CDR3 is CASSSLEAFF. The CDR3 DNA follows: TGTGCCAGCAGCTCCCTGGAAGCTTTCTTT.

This clone was observed a handful of times. The chain employs TRBV7-3 and TRBJ2-3; 11 bases line up with TRBD2. The CDR3 runs 18 residues. Germline assignment: CDR1 SGHTA and CDR2 FQGTGA. J was trimmed by 4 bases and V by 1 base; bases with no gene match: 10. CDR3 sequence reads: CASSLMNAPGLAADTQYF. CDR3 DNA sequence: TGTGCCAGCAGCTTAATGAACGCGCCGGGACTAGCGGCAGATACGCAGTATTTT.